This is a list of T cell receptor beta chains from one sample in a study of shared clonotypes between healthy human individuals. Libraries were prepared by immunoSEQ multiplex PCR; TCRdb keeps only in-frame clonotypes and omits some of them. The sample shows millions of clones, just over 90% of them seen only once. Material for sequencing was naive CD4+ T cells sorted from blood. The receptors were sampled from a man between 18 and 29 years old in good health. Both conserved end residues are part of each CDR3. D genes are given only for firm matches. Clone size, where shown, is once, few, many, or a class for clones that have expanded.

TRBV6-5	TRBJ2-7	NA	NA	CASKSKGGPYEQYF	TGTGCCAGCAAATCAAAGGGGGGCCCTTACGAGCAGTACTTC
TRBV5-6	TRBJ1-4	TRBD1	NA	CASSLSGQGRHEKLFF	TGTGCCAGCAGCTTGTCGGGACAGGGGAGGCATGAAAAACTGTTTTTT
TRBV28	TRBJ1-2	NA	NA	CASSPQGLGVNYGYTF	TGTGCCAGCAGTCCACAGGGCCTTGGGGTGAACTATGGCTACACCTTC
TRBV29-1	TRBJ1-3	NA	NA	CSVERAGSENTIYF	TGCAGCGTTGAACGGGCAGGGAGCGAAAACACCATATATTTT
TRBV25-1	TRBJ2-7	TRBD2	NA	CASSETGGRASEQYF	TGTGCCAGCAGTGAAACGGGCGGGAGGGCCTCCGAGCAGTACTTC
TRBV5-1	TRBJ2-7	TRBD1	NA	CASSRDRGFEQYF	TGCGCCAGCAGCCGGGACAGGGGTTTCGAGCAGTACTTC
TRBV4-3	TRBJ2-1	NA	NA	CASTPGAGGSYNEQFF	TGCGCCAGCACCCCCGGGGCTGGGGGATCCTACAATGAGCAGTTCTTC
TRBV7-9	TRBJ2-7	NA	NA	CASSQGGKTYEQYF	TGTGCCAGCAGCCAAGGCGGGAAGACCTACGAGCAGTACTTC
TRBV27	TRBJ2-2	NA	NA	CASRRQGTGELFF	TGTGCCAGCAGACGGCAAGGCACCGGGGAGCTGTTTTTT
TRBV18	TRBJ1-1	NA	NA	CASSQGQENTEAFF	TGTGCCAGCTCACAGGGACAAGAAAACACTGAAGCTTTCTTT
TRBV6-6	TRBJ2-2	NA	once	CASSYSRGRQVELFF	TGTGCCAGCAGTTACTCACGGGGAAGGCAGGTAGAGCTGTTTTTT
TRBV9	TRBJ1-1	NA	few	CASSTLSNTEAFF	TGTGCCAGCAGCACCCTGAGTAACACTGAAGCTTTCTTT
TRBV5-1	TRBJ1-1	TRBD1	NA	CASNFGQGGTEAFF	TGCGCCAGCAACTTTGGACAGGGCGGGACTGAAGCTTTCTTT